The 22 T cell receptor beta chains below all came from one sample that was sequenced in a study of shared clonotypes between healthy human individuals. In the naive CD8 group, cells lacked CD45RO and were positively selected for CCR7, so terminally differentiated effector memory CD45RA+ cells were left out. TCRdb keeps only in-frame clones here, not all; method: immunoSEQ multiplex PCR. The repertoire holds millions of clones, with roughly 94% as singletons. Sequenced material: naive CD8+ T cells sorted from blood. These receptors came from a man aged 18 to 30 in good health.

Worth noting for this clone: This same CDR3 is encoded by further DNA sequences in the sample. In DNA form, the CDR3 reads TGTGCCAGCAGCTTAGAGGGCAATGAGCAGTTCTTC. It is translated as CASSLEGNEQFF. V usage is TRBV11-3 and J usage is TRBJ2-1; D ambiguous. V lost 0 bases to trimming and J lost 6 bases, with 3 bases between them. CDR3 length equals 12 residues. Germline CDR1 SGHNT, CDR2 YENEEA. Full variable domain (remainder filled in from reference TRBV11-3 and TRBJ2-1): EAGVVQSPRYKIIEKKQPVAFWCNPISGHNTLYWYLQNLGQGPELLIRYENEEAVDDSQLPKDRFSAERLKGVDSTLKIQPAELGDSAVYLCASSLEGNEQFFGPGTRLTVL.

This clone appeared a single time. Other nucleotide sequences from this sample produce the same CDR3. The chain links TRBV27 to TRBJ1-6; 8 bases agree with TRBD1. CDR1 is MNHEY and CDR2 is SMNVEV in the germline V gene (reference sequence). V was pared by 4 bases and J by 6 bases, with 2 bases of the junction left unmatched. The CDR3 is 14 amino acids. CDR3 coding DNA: TGTGCCAGCAGTTCGACAGGGGCTAATTCACCCCTCCACTTT. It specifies CASSSTGANSPLHF.

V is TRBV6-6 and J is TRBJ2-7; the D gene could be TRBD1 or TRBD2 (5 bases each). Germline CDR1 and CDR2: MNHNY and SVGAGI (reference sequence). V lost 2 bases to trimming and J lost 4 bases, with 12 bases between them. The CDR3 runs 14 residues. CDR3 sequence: CASSYGGLGYEQYF. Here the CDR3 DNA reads TGTGCCAGCAGTTACGGGGGTCTGGGTTACGAGCAGTACTTC.

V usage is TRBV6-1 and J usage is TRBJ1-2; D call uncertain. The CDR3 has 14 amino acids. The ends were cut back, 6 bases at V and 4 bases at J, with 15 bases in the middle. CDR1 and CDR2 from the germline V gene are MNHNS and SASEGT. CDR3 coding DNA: TGTGCCAGCAGCCCTATCCCGGGCCCCTATGGCTACACCTTC. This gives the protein CASSPIPGPYGYTF.

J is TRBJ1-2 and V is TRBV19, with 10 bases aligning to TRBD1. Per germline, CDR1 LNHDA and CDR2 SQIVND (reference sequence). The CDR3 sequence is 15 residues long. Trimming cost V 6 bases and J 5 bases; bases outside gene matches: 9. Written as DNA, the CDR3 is TGTGCCAGTAGCGGACAGGGGGGAATTCGATATGGCTACACCTTC. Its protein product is CASSGQGGIRYGYTF.

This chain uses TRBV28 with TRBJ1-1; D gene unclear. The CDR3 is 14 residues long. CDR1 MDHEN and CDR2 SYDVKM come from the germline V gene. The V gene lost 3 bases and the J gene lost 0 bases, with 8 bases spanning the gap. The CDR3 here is CASSFTSMNTEAFF. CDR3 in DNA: TGTGCCAGCAGTTTTACGTCCATGAACACTGAAGCTTTCTTT.

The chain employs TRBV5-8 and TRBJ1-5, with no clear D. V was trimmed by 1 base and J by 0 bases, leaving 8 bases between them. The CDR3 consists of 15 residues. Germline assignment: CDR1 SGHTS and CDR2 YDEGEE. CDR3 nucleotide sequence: TGTGCCAGCAGCTTGACAGAGAATAGCAATCAGCCCCAGCATTTT. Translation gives CASSLTENSNQPQHF.

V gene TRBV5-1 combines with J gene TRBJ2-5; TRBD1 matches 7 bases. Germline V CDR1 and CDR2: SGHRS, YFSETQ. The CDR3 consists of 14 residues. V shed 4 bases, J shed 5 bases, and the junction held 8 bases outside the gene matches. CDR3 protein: CASSNQTGLETQYF. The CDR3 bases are TGCGCCAGCAGCAATCAGACAGGGCTGGAGACCCAGTACTTC.

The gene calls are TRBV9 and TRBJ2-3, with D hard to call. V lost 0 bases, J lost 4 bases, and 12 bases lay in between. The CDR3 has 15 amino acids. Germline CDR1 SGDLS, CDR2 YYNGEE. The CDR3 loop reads CASSVGWALADTQYF. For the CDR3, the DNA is TGTGCCAGCAGCGTAGGCTGGGCACTCGCAGATACGCAGTATTTT.

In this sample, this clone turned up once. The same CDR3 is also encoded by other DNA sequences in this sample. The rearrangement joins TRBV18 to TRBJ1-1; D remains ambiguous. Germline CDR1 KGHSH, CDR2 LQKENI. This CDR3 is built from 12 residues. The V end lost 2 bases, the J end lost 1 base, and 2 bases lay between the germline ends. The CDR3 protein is CASSPANTEAFF. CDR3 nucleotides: TGTGCCAGCTCACCAGCGAACACTGAAGCTTTCTTT.

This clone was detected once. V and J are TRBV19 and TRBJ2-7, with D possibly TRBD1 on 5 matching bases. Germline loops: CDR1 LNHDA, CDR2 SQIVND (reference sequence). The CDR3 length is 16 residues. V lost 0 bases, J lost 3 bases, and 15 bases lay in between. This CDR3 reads CASSIDTTALGYEQYF. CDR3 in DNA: TGTGCCAGTAGTATAGATACGACAGCGCTGGGCTACGAGCAGTACTTC.

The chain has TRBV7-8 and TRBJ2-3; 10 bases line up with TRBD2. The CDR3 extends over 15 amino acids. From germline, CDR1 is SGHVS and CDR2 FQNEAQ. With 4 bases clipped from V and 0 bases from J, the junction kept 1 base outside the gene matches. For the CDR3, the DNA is TGTGCCAGCAGCTCACTAGCGGGAAGCACAGATACGCAGTATTTT. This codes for CASSSLAGSTDTQYF.

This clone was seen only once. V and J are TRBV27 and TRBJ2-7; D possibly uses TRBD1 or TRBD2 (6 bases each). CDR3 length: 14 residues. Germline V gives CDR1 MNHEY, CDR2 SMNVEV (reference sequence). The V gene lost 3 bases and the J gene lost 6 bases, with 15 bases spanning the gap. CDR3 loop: CASSFLARGGEQYF. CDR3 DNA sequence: TGTGCCAGCAGTTTCCTAGCGAGAGGGGGCGAGCAGTACTTC.

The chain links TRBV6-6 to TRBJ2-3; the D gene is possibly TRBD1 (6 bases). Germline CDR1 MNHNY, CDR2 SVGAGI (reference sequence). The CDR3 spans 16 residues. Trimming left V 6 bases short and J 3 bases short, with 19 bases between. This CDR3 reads CASSQLGQTGTDTQYF. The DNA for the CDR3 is TGTGCCAGCAGCCAACTAGGACAGACTGGGACAGATACGCAGTATTTT.

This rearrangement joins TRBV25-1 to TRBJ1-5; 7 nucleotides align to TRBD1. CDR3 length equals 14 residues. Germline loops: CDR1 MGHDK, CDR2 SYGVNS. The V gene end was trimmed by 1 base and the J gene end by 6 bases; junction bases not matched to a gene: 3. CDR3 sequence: CASSESAGGQPQHF. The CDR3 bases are TGTGCCAGCAGTGAATCTGCAGGGGGTCAGCCCCAGCATTTT. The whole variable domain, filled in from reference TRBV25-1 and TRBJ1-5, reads EADIYQTPRYLVIGTGKKITLECSQTMGHDKMYWYQQDPGMELHLIHYSYGVNSTEKGDLSSESTVSRIRTEHFPLTLESARPSHTSQYLCASSESAGGQPQHFGDGTRLSIL.

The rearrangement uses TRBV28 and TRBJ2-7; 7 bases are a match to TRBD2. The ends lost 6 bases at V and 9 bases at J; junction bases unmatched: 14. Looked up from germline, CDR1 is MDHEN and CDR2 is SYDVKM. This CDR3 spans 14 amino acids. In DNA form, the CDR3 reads TGTGCCAGCAGCCGGGACTATGATTTTTTCGGGCAGTACTTC. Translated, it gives CASSRDYDFFGQYF.

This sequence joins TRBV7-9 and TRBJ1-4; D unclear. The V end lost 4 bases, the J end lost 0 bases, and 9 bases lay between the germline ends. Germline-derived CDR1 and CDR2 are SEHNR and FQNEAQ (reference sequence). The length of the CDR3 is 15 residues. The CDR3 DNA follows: TGTGCCAGCAGCTCCACAGTGGCAACTAATGAAAAACTGTTTTTT. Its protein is CASSSTVATNEKLFF.

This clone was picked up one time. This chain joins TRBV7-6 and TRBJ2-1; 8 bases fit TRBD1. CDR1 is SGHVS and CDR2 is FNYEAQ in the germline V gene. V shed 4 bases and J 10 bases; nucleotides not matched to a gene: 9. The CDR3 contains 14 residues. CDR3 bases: TGTGCCAGCAGCTCCTTTAGCGGACAGGGAGAGCAGTTCTTC. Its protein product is CASSSFSGQGEQFF.

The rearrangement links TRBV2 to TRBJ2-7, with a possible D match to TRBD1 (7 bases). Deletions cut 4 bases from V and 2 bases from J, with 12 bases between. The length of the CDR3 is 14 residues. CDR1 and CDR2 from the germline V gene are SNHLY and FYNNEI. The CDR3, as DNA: TGTGCCAGCAGTGGTGGAGGGGGCCCCTACGAGCAGTACTTC. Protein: CASSGGGGPYEQYF.

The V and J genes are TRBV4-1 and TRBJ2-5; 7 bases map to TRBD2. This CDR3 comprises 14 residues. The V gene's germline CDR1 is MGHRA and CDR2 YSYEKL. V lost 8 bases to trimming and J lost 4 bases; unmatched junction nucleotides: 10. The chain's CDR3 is CASGQAGNGETQYF. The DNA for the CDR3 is TGCGCCAGCGGACAAGCGGGAAACGGAGAGACCCAGTACTTC.

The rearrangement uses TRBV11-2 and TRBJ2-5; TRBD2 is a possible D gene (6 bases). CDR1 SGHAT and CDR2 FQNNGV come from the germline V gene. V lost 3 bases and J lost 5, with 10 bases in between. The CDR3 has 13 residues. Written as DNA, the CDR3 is TGTGCCAGCAGCTTTGGGGAGGAGGAGACCCAGTACTTC. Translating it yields CASSFGEEETQYF.

The CDR3 DNA sequence: TGTGCCAGCAGTTCTGGGGGGGCAGCTAATTCCTACGAGCAGTACTTC. It specifies CASSSGGAANSYEQYF. This sequence joins TRBV27 and TRBJ2-7; weak D call: TRBD2 (7 bases). The germline V gene has CDR1 MNHEY and CDR2 SMNVEV (reference sequence). The V and J ends lost 4 bases and 1 base respectively, with 17 bases between them. This CDR3 is built from 16 residues.